The clone carrying this T cell receptor (beta chain) is labeled medium-sized (0.01 to 0.1%). Its antigen remains unidentified. CDR3 size: 13 residues. Per germline, CDR1 DFQATT and CDR2 SNEGSKA (reference sequence). Trimming took 5 bases from V and 4 from J; bases not matched to a gene: 5. The sample is drawn from a study of spatial heterogeneity in lung cancer. TCRdb redid the calling of the 5' RACE reads with MiXCR, one entry per CDR3 protein. The sample yields about 4,900 distinct CDR3 sequences, 22% seen once. Time point of the sample: sample taken at primary tumor resection. Study-wide results and caveats: For expanded intratumoral alpha and beta TCRs, counts tracked tumor mutation counts.

Sequencing was performed on lung tumor tissue, taken at surgery. The TCR was taken from a male donor with early-stage non-small cell lung cancer. V and J are TRBV20-1 and TRBJ1-5; the match to TRBD1 covers 7 bases. The DNA of the CDR3 is TGCAGTGCTCAACCGACAGGGAATCAGCCCCAGCATTTT. It codes for CSAQPTGNQPQHF.